A selection of T cell receptor beta chains follows, all from one sample in a study of regulatory T cells in long-lasting Graves disease. MiXCR was run by TCRdb on the multiplex PCR reads, yielding one entry per CDR3 protein. In the table there are 300,000 to 400,000 distinct CDR3 sequences, 15% to 20% of which are singletons. The sequencing here drew on peripheral blood mononuclear cells (PBMCs), taken at new diagnosis, from a patient treated with antithyroid drugs. The source is a female donor with Graves disease. CDR3s leave out the opening cysteine and the closing phenylalanine or tryptophan. D genes are given only for firm matches.

J | V | D | CDR3
TRBJ1-2 | TRBV7-8 | TRBD1 | ASSSTIPGTGGYGYT
TRBJ2-7 | TRBV20-1 | TRBD2 | SASASGSDEQY
TRBJ2-1 | TRBV6-1 | TRBD2 | ASRTVAGGYNEQF
TRBJ2-3 | TRBV28 | NA | ASSLSGRSSTDTQY
TRBJ2-1 | TRBV12-3/TRBV12-4 | NA | ASSPSGDPYNEQF
TRBJ2-1 | TRBV27 | NA | ASTLMGRGTYNEQF
TRBJ2-1 | TRBV27 | NA | ASRPDSYNEQF
TRBJ1-3 | TRBV27 | NA | ASSFWNGNTIY
TRBJ2-1 | TRBV24-1 | NA | ATSDPGGIKDEQF
TRBJ2-1 | TRBV7-3 | TRBD2 | ASSKTLAGGPLEQF
TRBJ2-7 | TRBV19 | NA | ASRHTGPSSSYEQY
TRBJ2-1 | TRBV20-1 | TRBD2 | SASLGTSGRNNEQF
TRBJ2-5 | TRBV7-8 | TRBD2 | ASSLARFLAGGQETQY
TRBJ2-1 | TRBV6-5 | NA | ASSYSGTNEQF